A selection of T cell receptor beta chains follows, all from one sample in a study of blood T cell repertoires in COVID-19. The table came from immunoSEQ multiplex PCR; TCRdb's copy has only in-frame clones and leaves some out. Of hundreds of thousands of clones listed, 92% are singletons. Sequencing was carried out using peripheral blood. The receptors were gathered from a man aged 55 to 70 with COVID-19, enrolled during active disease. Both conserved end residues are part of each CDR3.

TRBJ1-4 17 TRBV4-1 CASSQGLRTGGNEKLFF
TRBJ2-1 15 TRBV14 CASSQGMRSYNEQFF
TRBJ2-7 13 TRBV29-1 CSVSTVIAYEQYF
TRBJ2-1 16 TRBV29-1 CSVEGDGQGLYNEQFF
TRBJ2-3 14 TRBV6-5 CASHSPGQGATQYF
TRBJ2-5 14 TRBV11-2 CASRTGMSPETQYF
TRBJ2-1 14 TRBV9 CASSVETAYNEQFF
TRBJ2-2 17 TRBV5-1 CASSQAGGGRNTGELFF
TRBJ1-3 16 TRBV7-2 CASSLQSTSSGNTIYF
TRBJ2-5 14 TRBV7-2 CASSSGSYQETQYF
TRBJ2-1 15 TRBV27 CASSGLAVSYNEQFF
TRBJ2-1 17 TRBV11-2 CASSSSLSGGARNEQFF
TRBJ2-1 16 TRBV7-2 CASSLSRTSGSRRKFF
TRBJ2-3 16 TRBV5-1 CASSSGTGLGTDTQYF
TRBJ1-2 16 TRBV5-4 CASSTDPGQGYYGYTF
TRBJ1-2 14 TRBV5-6 CASSSGQGHYGYTF
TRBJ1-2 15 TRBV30 CAWSAETGSTYGYTF
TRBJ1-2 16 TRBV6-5 CASSYSMGQRFYGYTF
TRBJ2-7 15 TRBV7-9 CASAEVGTGPYEQYF
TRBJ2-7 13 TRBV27 CASSSFWPYEQYF
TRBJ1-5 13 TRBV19 CASRETRNQPQHF
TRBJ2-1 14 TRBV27 CASSELAGVTEQFF